This T cell receptor beta chain comes out of a study of radiation and T cells in renal cell carcinoma. Study-wide background: Nephrectomy followed 15 Gy stereotactic body radiation by 4 weeks.

Time point of the sample: baseline pretreatment blood. Treatment here: 15 Gy SBRT to primary tumor, nephrectomy 4 weeks later. Study-wide points: In blood, top tumor clones expanded by 2 weeks, shrinking by 4.

Data came from immunoSEQ multiplex PCR; TCRdb stores just in-frame clones and leaves some out. The profile shows tens of thousands of clones, roughly three quarters of them singletons. With respect to this clone: The antigen remains unidentified.

This CDR3 comprises 13 residues. V gave up 5 bases and J gave up 10 bases, with 15 bases separating them. Germline V gene lookup returns CDR1 SGHNT and CDR2 YENEEA. The receptor was derived from a man between 60 and 75 years old with renal cell carcinoma. The sample here was blood, taken from a patient whose treatment included radiotherapy and nephrectomy. The V and J genes are TRBV11-3 and TRBJ2-1, with D possibly matching TRBD1 (6 bases). The CDR3 loop is CASSPGTPREQFF. In nucleotides, the CDR3 is TGTGCCAGCAGCCCCGGGACACCAAGAGAGCAGTTCTTC. Drawing the rest from reference TRBV11-3 and TRBJ2-1, the complete variable domain is EAGVVQSPRYKIIEKKQPVAFWCNPISGHNTLYWYLQNLGQGPELLIRYENEEAVDDSQLPKDRFSAERLKGVDSTLKIQPAELGDSAVYLCASSPGTPREQFFGPGTRLTVL.